This passage covers 10 T cell receptor beta chains from one sample sequenced in a study of blood T cell repertoires in COVID-19. Repertoires were generated with immunoSEQ multiplex PCR, while TCRdb's copy carries only in-frame clones and drops some. The sample shows about 420,000 clones, around 90% of them seen only once. Sequencing used peripheral blood. These receptors were collected from a man aged 18 to 30 with COVID-19, enrolled during active disease.

This clone was seen once. This chain joins TRBV18 and TRBJ2-1, with TRBD2 matching over 12 bases. The CDR3 is 16 residues long. V gave up 4 bases and J gave up 3 bases; unmatched junction bases: 4. The germline CDR1 and CDR2 sequences are KGHSH and LQKENI. Here the CDR3 reads CASSLLAGGIYNEQFF. Here the CDR3 DNA reads TGTGCCAGCTCACTACTAGCGGGAGGCATCTACAATGAGCAGTTCTTC. Full variable domain (rest looked up from reference TRBV18 and TRBJ2-1): NAGVMQNPRHLVRRRGQEARLRCSPMKGHSHVYWYRQLPEEGLKFMVYLQKENIIDESGMPKERFSAEFPKEGPSILRIQQVVRGDSAAYFCASSLLAGGIYNEQFFGPGTRLTVL.

Regarding this clone: Given a much more abundant clone one base away, this may be a read error. The chain has TRBV2 and TRBJ2-2; 7 bases are shared with TRBD1. The ends lost 6 bases at V and 5 bases at J; junction bases unmatched: 3. Germline CDR1 SNHLY, CDR2 FYNNEI. The CDR3 extends over 13 amino acids. This CDR3 is CASRSTGTGELFF. In DNA form, the CDR3 reads TGTGCCAGCAGGTCGACAGGGACCGGGGAGCTGTTTTTT.

The chain is built from TRBV4-1 and TRBJ1-6; possibly TRBD1 for D (6 bases). This CDR3 is 13 amino acids long. CDR1 MGHRA and CDR2 YSYEKL come from the germline V gene. Trimming took off 0 bases at V and 13 bases at J, with 10 bases between the two ends. CDR3 bases: TGCGCCAGCAGCCAAGATAGGGGGGGGCCCCTCCACTTT. It yields the protein CASSQDRGGPLHF.

The gene calls are TRBV5-4 and TRBJ1-1; D gene ambiguous. The germline V gene has CDR1 SGHNT and CDR2 YYREEE (reference sequence). This CDR3 contains 17 residues. The V and J ends lost 5 bases and 4 bases respectively, with 24 bases between them. CDR3 sequence reads: CASSSVGLSFLSTEAFF. CDR3 nucleotide sequence: TGTGCCAGCAGTTCCGTTGGACTGAGCTTTTTGAGCACTGAAGCTTTCTTT.

The chain has TRBV27 and TRBJ2-1; D might be TRBD1 (5 bases). This CDR3 spans 13 amino acids. Trimming stripped 7 bases from V and 6 bases from J, with 13 bases between. Germline CDR1 MNHEY, CDR2 SMNVEV (reference sequence). The CDR3: CASKGHVGNEQFF. The DNA of the CDR3 is TGTGCCAGCAAGGGGCATGTGGGCAATGAGCAGTTCTTC.

The rearrangement joins TRBV27 to TRBJ2-2; D is unclear. Germline V CDR1 and CDR2: MNHEY, SMNVEV (reference sequence). V dropped 6 bases and J dropped 0 bases, with 8 bases sitting between them. The CDR3 is 14 residues long. This CDR3 reads CASSPVANTGELFF. CDR3 nucleotide sequence: TGTGCCAGCAGCCCTGTCGCGAACACCGGGGAGCTGTTTTTT.

This chain's CDR3 is CASSQVTGGWNEQYF. The CDR3 region has the DNA TGCGCCAGCAGCCAAGTGACAGGGGGCTGGAACGAGCAGTACTTC. This rearrangement joins TRBV4-1 to TRBJ2-7; 10 bases align to TRBD1. The CDR3 is 15 residues long. V lost 1 base and J lost 5; bases outside the gene matches: 5. Germline CDR1 MGHRA, CDR2 YSYEKL.

V and J are TRBV19 and TRBJ2-3, with a possible D match to TRBD1 (7 bases). V was trimmed by 3 bases and J by 2 bases, leaving 12 bases between them. Germline V CDR1 and CDR2: LNHDA, SQIVND (reference sequence). This CDR3 comprises 15 residues. The CDR3 DNA is TGTGCCAGTAGTATTCAGGGGGGCGACACAGATACGCAGTATTTT. It codes for CASSIQGGDTDTQYF. The full variable domain, completed using reference TRBV19 and TRBJ2-3, is DGGITQSPKYLFRKEGQNVTLSCEQNLNHDAMYWYRQDPGQGLRLIYYSQIVNDFQKGDIAEGYSVSREKKESFPLTVTSAQKNPTAFYLCASSIQGGDTDTQYFGPGTRLTVL.

CDR3 nucleotide sequence: TGTGCCACTAGTAGCGGGGGTGATTCCTACGAGCAGTACTTC. Encoded protein: CATSSGGDSYEQYF. V is TRBV7-8 and J is TRBJ2-7, with 9 bases aligning to TRBD2. Per the germline V gene, CDR1 is SGHVS and CDR2 is FQNEAQ. The CDR3 length is 14 residues. The ends lost 10 bases at V and 1 base at J; junction bases unmatched: 8.

This clone was found a few times. The V gene is TRBV30, the J gene TRBJ2-7; 9 bases map to TRBD1. Germline V gene lookup returns CDR1 GTSNPN and CDR2 SVGIG (reference sequence). The CDR3 sequence is 14 residues long. V lost 3 bases, J lost 4 bases, and 7 bases stayed unmatched. CDR3 amino acids: CAWSPGQGDYEQYF. In nucleotides, the CDR3 is TGTGCCTGGAGCCCGGGACAGGGAGATTACGAGCAGTACTTC. Drawing the rest from reference TRBV30 and TRBJ2-7, the complete variable domain is SQTIHQWPATLVQPVGSPLSLECTVEGTSNPNLYWYRQAAGRGLQLLFYSVGIGQISSEVPQNLSASRPQDRQFILSSKKLLLSDSGFYLCAWSPGQGDYEQYFGPGTRLTVT.